This TCR beta chain was captured by sequencing in a study of T-cell memory formation after mild COVID-19. General observations from the study: Certain responding clones were present in pre-infection memory, suggesting participation of cross-reactive memory.

TCRdb re-called the 5' RACE reads through MiXCR, storing one row per CDR3 protein. The data show roughly 500,000 distinct CDR3 sequences, roughly 21% seen once. This clonotype occurred many times. What it binds is unknown. After removal of 0 bases from V and 4 bases from J, the junction contained 6 bases not matched to a gene. The germline CDR1 and CDR2 sequences are LGHNA and YNFKEQ. This CDR3 contains 17 residues. The clonotype comes from an adult woman who had mild COVID-19 (a few samples of this study predate the infection). Cell type and time point are not known. The rearrangement uses TRBV4-2 and TRBJ2-3, with TRBD2 identical over 11 bases. Material for sequencing was PBMCs or a T cell subset sorted from them (not recorded which). CDR3 in DNA: TGTGCCAGCAGCCAAGATTTAGCGGGAGGGAGTGCAGATACGCAGTATTTT. Translating it yields CASSQDLAGGSADTQYF.